Following are 13 T cell receptor beta chains from one sample sequenced in a study of T cell clonality in common variable immunodeficiency. This table comes from immunoSEQ multiplex PCR, and its TCRdb copy is limited to in-frame clones, with some not included. The counts give under 45,000 clones, none of them seen only once; approximately 8.8% is held by the top ten. Sequencing was done on a sample of peripheral blood mononuclear cells. These receptors came from a person between 18 and 75 years old in good health.

This clone was seen ten or more times. The CDR3 end lies 3 residues beyond the end of the read and is filled in from the germline J gene. The chain uses TRBV18 and TRBJ2-1, with 7 bases matching TRBD2. This CDR3 is 15 amino acids long. Germline V gene sequence: CDR1 KGHSH, CDR2 LQKENI. Trimming cost V 0 bases and J 8 bases; bases outside gene matches: 7. The part of the CDR3 DNA that was read is TGTGCCAGCTCACCACCCAGCGGGGACTGGTATGAG. It is translated as CASSPPSGDWYE. The complete CDR3 protein is CASSPPSGDWYEQFF.

This clone was seen at least ten times. With the read ending 3 residues before the CDR3 end, the germline J gene is used to fill in that end. The chain links TRBV28 to TRBJ2-7, with 8 bases lining up with TRBD2. From germline, CDR1 is MDHEN and CDR2 SYDVKM. The CDR3 contains 15 residues. V trimming: 11 bases; J trimming: 2 bases; junction bases outside the gene matches: 14. The CDR3 DNA, read in part, is TGTGCCTCCTCGGGGGGGGCACAGGAGACCTACGAG. Protein sequence: CASSGGAQETYE. The full CDR3 protein reads CASSGGAQETYEQYF.

This clone was seen ten or more times. CDR3 bases read: TGTGCCAGCAGAGTCAGGGCGCTTGGGGAGACC. Protein product: CASRVRALGET. The entire CDR3 sequence reads CASRVRALGETQYF. The rearrangement joins TRBV11-2 to TRBJ2-5; the D gene is possibly TRBD1 (5 bases). Coverage ceases 3 residues before the CDR3 finishes, and the germline J gene fills in the end. The CDR3 sequence is 14 residues long. Between the trimmed V and J ends, which lost 6 bases and 5 bases, there was a span of 16 bases. CDR1 is SGHAT and CDR2 is FQNNGV in the germline V gene.

At least ten counts were recorded for this clone. The read stops 3 residues short of the end of the CDR3; the missing end is completed from the germline J gene. The chain joins TRBV9 to TRBJ2-3; 7 nucleotides match TRBD2. The length of the CDR3 is 17 residues. CDR1 is SGDLS, CDR2 YYNGEE, per germline. V lost 4 bases to trimming and J lost 0 bases; unmatched junction nucleotides: 11. CDR3: CASSPWGQGGSTDTQYF. Incomplete CDR3 DNA: TGTGCCAGCAGCCCCTGGGGCCAGGGAGGGAGCACAGATACG.

This clone was counted at least ten times. The CDR3 end falls 3 residues outside the read, so it is completed with the germline J gene. The chain carries TRBV29-1 and TRBJ1-2; D gene ambiguous. Germline loops: CDR1 SQVTM, CDR2 ANQGSEA. CDR3 length equals 13 residues. This CDR3 reads CSVKLSALEGYTF. The sequenced part of the CDR3 DNA is TGCAGCGTTAAATTAAGCGCCTTAGAGGGC. The entire variable domain, with the rest obtained from reference TRBV29-1 and TRBJ1-2, is as follows: SAVISQKPSRDICQRGTSLTIQCQVDSQVTMMFWYRQQPGQSLTLIATANQGSEATYESGFVIDKFPISRPNLTFSTLTVSNMSPEDSSIYLCSVKLSALEGYTFGSGTRLTVV.

This clone came up many times. The DNA ends 3 residues before the CDR3 does, and the rest of the CDR3 is filled in from the germline J gene. The J gene is TRBJ2-1, the V gene TRBV7-3, with TRBD2 identical over 8 bases. Trimming removed 4 bases from V and 8 bases from J; junction bases left unmatched: 10. Germline CDR1 and CDR2: SGHTA and FQGTGA. The CDR3 runs 15 residues. The covered CDR3 bases are TGTGCCAGCAGCTCTTTAGCGGGAAAGGGGGATGAG. It encodes CASSSLAGKGDE. The CDR3 reads in full as CASSSLAGKGDEQFF.

This clone came up many times. CDR3 DNA, as far as it was read: TGTGCCAGCAGTGATACTAGCCTCCCGGCCGGGGAG. The encoded protein is CASSDTSLPAGE. The whole CDR3 reads CASSDTSLPAGELFF. The V call is TRBV6-1, the J call TRBJ2-2; D is possibly TRBD2 (6 bases). The CDR3 end is not reached by the read, which stops 3 residues before it; the germline J gene fills it in. The CDR3 runs 15 residues. The V gene's germline CDR1 is MNHNS and CDR2 SASEGT. The ends were cut back, 3 bases at V and 6 bases at J, with 14 bases in the middle.

This clone was picked up a small number of times. The sequence runs out 3 residues before the end of the CDR3; the remainder is reconstructed from the germline J gene. The J gene is TRBJ1-2, the V gene TRBV2; 8 bases agree with TRBD1. V lost 5 bases and J lost 4; bases outside the gene matches: 6. In germline, CDR1 is SNHLY, CDR2 FYNNEI. The CDR3 runs to 14 residues. The CDR3 bases that were read are TGTGCCAGCAGTTCTGGACAGGGTGGCTATGGC. Its translation is CASSSGQGGYG. The whole CDR3 sequence reads CASSSGQGGYGYTF.

As to this clone: The read comes to an end 3 residues before the CDR3 does, leaving the germline J gene to fill in the end. The chain has TRBV18 and TRBJ1-2; D is perhaps TRBD1 (6 bases). The CDR3 consists of 13 residues. Germline CDR1 is KGHSH and CDR2 is LQKENI. Partial CDR3 DNA: TGTGCCAGCTCACCACAGGACAGCCGCGAC. Protein product: CASSPQDSRD. The CDR3 as a whole reads CASSPQDSRDYTF.

This clone was counted ten times or more. The CDR3 end lies 3 residues beyond the end of the read and is filled in from the germline J gene. The V and J genes are TRBV28 and TRBJ2-7; 10 bases agree with TRBD2. This CDR3 contains 19 residues. The junction had 19 bases not matched to a gene; V was cut back by 5 bases and J by 3 bases. Per germline, CDR1 MDHEN and CDR2 SYDVKM. The sequenced part of the CDR3 DNA is TGTGCCAGCAGTCCACAACACGGGACTAGCGCCGTGGGGGGCTACGAG. Translating gives CASSPQHGTSAVGGYE. The whole CDR3 protein reads CASSPQHGTSAVGGYEQYF.

In its sample, this clone was seen many times. The missing CDR3 end, 3 residues past where the read stops, is filled in from the germline J gene. This chain joins TRBV7-9 and TRBJ2-1; unclear D gene. The germline CDR1 and CDR2 sequences are SEHNR and FQNEAQ (reference sequence). V lost 6 bases to trimming and J lost 5 bases, with 5 bases between them. The CDR3 runs 11 residues. CDR3 loop: CASSPDNEQFF. The sequenced part of the CDR3 DNA is TGTGCCAGCAGTCCCGACAATGAG.

This clone was detected only a few times. The read comes to an end 3 residues before the CDR3 does, leaving the germline J gene to fill in the end. This chain connects TRBV6-1 to TRBJ1-2, with 7 positions matching TRBD1. The CDR3 sequence is 13 residues long. Per the germline V gene, CDR1 is MNHNS and CDR2 is SASEGT. Incomplete CDR3 DNA: TGTGCCAGCAGGGAACAGGGGATCCACGAC. This sequence encodes CASREQGIHD. The whole CDR3 is CASREQGIHDYTF.

Notes on this clone: The CDR3 end falls 3 residues outside the read, so it is completed with the germline J gene. The chain combines TRBV30 with TRBJ1-2, with 8 bases identical to TRBD1. This CDR3 contains 15 residues. CDR1 and CDR2 (germline): GTSNPN, SVGIG (reference sequence). The CDR3 protein is CAWSALGQVKNIYTF. The sequenced part of the CDR3 DNA is TGTGCCTGGAGTGCCCTGGGACAGGTCAAAAACATC.